This T cell receptor beta chain was identified in a study of CD8 T cells in Susac syndrome. Trimming cost V 6 bases and J 2 bases, with 16 bases left between them. The CDR3 covers 14 residues. Germline CDR1 and CDR2: DFQATT and SNEGSKA (reference sequence). Reverse transcription of roughly 0.45 to 1 ug RNA was performed with random hexamers. One entry per CDR3 protein, called by TCRdb with MiXCR from the immunoSEQ multiplex PCR reads. Of roughly 190,000 distinct CDR3 sequences listed, roughly 90% were seen once; the top ten hold 0.085% to 0.1%. Source material: CD4+ T cells from PBMCs. This sequence originates from a human donor with Susac syndrome. This sequence joins TRBV20-1 and TRBJ2-5, with D maybe TRBD1 (6 bases). CDR3: CSASLPGVQETQYF. The CDR3 DNA sequence: TGCAGTGCCTCACTTCCAGGGGTTCAAGAGACCCAGTACTTC.